This TCR beta chain appears in the sequencing data of a study of cytomegalovirus exposure and HLA in healthy donors. Germline-derived CDR1 and CDR2 are SGHRS and YFSETQ. The CDR3 has 16 residues. V was pared by 4 bases and J by 0 bases, with 11 bases between. Study observations and caveats: It was reported that the classifier diagnosed cytomegalovirus status with high specificity and sensitivity in both the original and validation cohorts. It was 150 or so TCR beta chains that were listed as cytomegalovirus-associated.

A word on this clone: What it recognizes is unknown.

Produced via immunoSEQ multiplex PCR; TCRdb's table is partial and in-frame only. Of some 160,000 clones detected, just over 90% appear once; the ten largest clones hold around 0.7%. Material for sequencing was PBMCs. V gene TRBV5-1 combines with J gene TRBJ2-6, with D maybe TRBD1 (6 bases). This TCR was recovered from a man younger than 35 in good health and CMV-seronegative. This chain's CDR3 is CASSTDSYSGANVLTF. In nucleotides, the CDR3 is TGCGCCAGCAGCACGGACAGCTACTCTGGGGCCAACGTCCTGACTTTC.